The 24 T cell receptor beta chains below come from one sample, sequenced in a study of blood T cell repertoires in COVID-19. The assay was immunoSEQ multiplex PCR, and TCRdb's table has in-frame clones only and misses some. The repertoire holds around 270,000 clones, with approximately 88% as singletons. The sample comprised PBMCs or T cells enriched from blood (not recorded which). The receptors were gathered from a woman between 35 and 50 years old who had been exposed to COVID-19.

The genes are TRBV10-3 and TRBJ2-1, with a tentative D call TRBD1 (5 bases). This CDR3 region has 13 residues. CDR1 and CDR2 (germline): ENHRY, SYGVKD. With 7 bases removed from V and 4 bases from J, the gap between germline ends came to 11 bases. DNA of the CDR3: TGTGCCATCACCTTCGACAGATACAATGAGCAGTTCTTC. It translates to CAITFDRYNEQFF.

The chain recombines TRBV11-2 with TRBJ1-6; D perhaps matches TRBD1 (6 bases). The CDR3 consists of 15 residues. Germline values: CDR1 SGHAT, CDR2 FQNNGV. V shed 6 bases and J shed 6 bases, with 15 bases lying between them. In nucleotides, the CDR3 is TGTGCCAGCAGGTCACAGGGTTTCCTTAATTCACCCCTCCACTTT. It specifies CASRSQGFLNSPLHF.

The chain joins TRBV7-3 to TRBJ1-2; D gene ambiguous. The CDR3 runs to 13 residues. The V gene lost 3 bases and the J gene lost 4 bases, with 9 bases spanning the gap. Germline CDR1 and CDR2: SGHTA and FQGTGA. The CDR3 here is CASSFDAGYGYTF. The DNA for the CDR3 is TGTGCCAGCAGCTTCGACGCGGGCTATGGCTACACCTTC. The full variable domain, in which reference TRBV7-3 and TRBJ1-2 provide the parts outside the CDR3, is GAGVSQTPSNKVTEKGKYVELRCDPISGHTALYWYRQSLGQGPEFLIYFQGTGAADDSGLPNDRFFAVRPEGSVSTLKIQRTERGDSAVYLCASSFDAGYGYTFGSGTRLTVV.

This rearrangement joins TRBV28 to TRBJ1-4; D is uncertain. Germline V gene lookup returns CDR1 MDHEN and CDR2 SYDVKM. The V end lost 6 bases, the J end lost 5 bases, and 16 bases lay between the germline ends. CDR3 length equals 15 residues. The CDR3 bases are TGTGCCAGCAGCATATTTGCGTTTATGAATGAAAAACTGTTTTTT. It encodes CASSIFAFMNEKLFF.

The chain carries TRBV28 and TRBJ2-7, with TRBD1 matching 8 bases. Germline CDR1 reads MDHEN; CDR2 reads SYDVKM. Unmatched junction bases numbered 3, after V lost 2 bases and J lost 3 bases. This CDR3 spans 14 amino acids. This chain's CDR3 is CASSLGQGYYEQYF. The CDR3, as DNA: TGTGCCAGCAGTTTAGGACAGGGCTACTACGAGCAGTACTTC.

This chain connects TRBV4-1 to TRBJ2-7; 7 bases align to TRBD1. After removal of 0 bases from V and 4 bases from J, the junction contained 9 bases not matched to a gene. This CDR3 spans 16 amino acids. Germline V gene sequence: CDR1 MGHRA, CDR2 YSYEKL. The CDR3 nucleotides read TGCGCCAGCAGCCAAGATCCTCCGGGACAGCTTTACGAGCAGTACTTC. This translates into CASSQDPPGQLYEQYF.

In this sample, this clone turned up once. The CDR3 DNA reads as TGTGCCAGCAGCCAATCAGGACTGGGTCAGTTCGATACGCAGTATTTT. Amino acid sequence: CASSQSGLGQFDTQYF. V gene TRBV7-7 combines with J gene TRBJ2-3, with D maybe TRBD2 (5 bases). CDR1 SSHAT and CDR2 FNYEAQ come from the germline V gene (reference sequence). The CDR3 has 16 residues. Trimming shortened V by 5 bases and J by 6 bases, and 21 bases separated the two germline ends.

This clone was picked up a small number of times. The V gene is TRBV5-1, the J gene TRBJ2-7, with 12 bases fitting TRBD2. After removal of 4 bases from V and 0 bases from J, the junction contained 2 bases not matched to a gene. CDR3 size: 15 residues. CDR1 is SGHRS and CDR2 is YFSETQ in the germline V gene. The CDR3 region is CASSGLAGSSYEQYF. DNA of the CDR3: TGCGCCAGCAGCGGACTAGCGGGAAGCTCCTACGAGCAGTACTTC.

This clone was detected only a few times. The rearrangement uses TRBV28 and TRBJ1-1; 7 positions agree with TRBD1. J was trimmed by 0 bases and V by 3 bases; bases with no gene match: 4. Germline V gene data show CDR1 as MDHEN and CDR2 as SYDVKM. This CDR3 has 15 residues. CDR3 in amino acids: CASSLRGLMNTEAFF. In DNA, the CDR3 is TGTGCCAGCAGTTTGAGGGGGCTTATGAACACTGAAGCTTTCTTT.

The chain couples TRBV5-5 to TRBJ2-2; 11 nucleotides agree with TRBD2. This CDR3 is built from 16 residues. The trim removed 4 bases at V and 3 bases at J, leaving 5 bases unmatched. CDR1 and CDR2 from the germline V gene are SGHKS and YYEKEE (reference sequence). CDR3 DNA: TGTGCCAGCAGCAAAGGGGGACTAGCGGACACCGGGGAGCTGTTTTTT. Residues: CASSKGGLADTGELFF.

The CDR3 coding sequence is TGTGCCAGCAGTCCCGGGACTGTCACCTACGAGCAGTACTTC. Translated: CASSPGTVTYEQYF. This rearrangement joins TRBV28 to TRBJ2-7; maybe TRBD2 (6 bases). Germline CDR1 is MDHEN and CDR2 is SYDVKM. The CDR3 totals 14 residues. V lost 5 bases, J lost 2 bases, and 13 bases lay in between.

The chain recombines TRBV5-6 with TRBJ1-6; unclear D gene. V lost 4 bases to trimming and J lost 8 bases, with 13 bases between them. There are 14 residues in the CDR3. Germline V lookup: CDR1 SGHDT, CDR2 YYEEEE. CDR3 loop: CASSPFRTDSPLHF. CDR3 DNA: TGTGCCAGCAGCCCCTTCCGTACGGATTCACCCCTCCACTTT. Full variable domain (outside the CDR3, taken from reference TRBV5-6 and TRBJ1-6): DAGVTQSPTHLIKTRGQQVTLRCSPKSGHDTVSWYQQALGQGPQFIFQYYEEEERQRGNFPDRFSGHQFPNYSSELNVNALLLGDSALYLCASSPFRTDSPLHFGNGTRLTVT.

The rearrangement uses TRBV12-3 or TRBV12-4 and TRBJ2-7, with D possibly TRBD1 on 6 matching bases. The CDR3 has 13 amino acids. The CDR3 sequence is CASSLAQRTALDV. CDR3 sequence (DNA): TGTGCCAGCAGTTTAGCGCAGAGGACAGCCTTGGACGTC.

The V and J genes are TRBV11-3 and TRBJ1-2, with 11 bases identical to TRBD1. This CDR3 has 13 residues. Germline V gives CDR1 SGHNT, CDR2 YENEEA. V gave up 5 bases and J gave up 8 bases; unmatched junction bases: 4. As DNA, the CDR3 is TGTGCCAGCAGCAGATGGACAGGGGGCGGCTACACCTTC. Translation: CASSRWTGGGYTF.

This chain uses TRBV11-3 with TRBJ1-2, with D possibly being TRBD1 (5 bases). The CDR3 is 12 amino acids. The V end lost 5 bases, the J end lost 8 bases, and 12 bases lay between the germline ends. CDR1 and CDR2 (germline): SGHNT, YENEEA. CDR3 region: CASSAGSGGYTF. The CDR3 nucleotides read TGTGCCAGCAGCGCAGGGTCAGGCGGCTACACCTTC.

The chain links TRBV5-4 to TRBJ2-7; possible D gene TRBD1, 6 bases. Trimming removed 4 bases at V and 2 bases at J, with 13 bases between. Per the germline V gene, CDR1 is SGHNT and CDR2 is YYREEE (reference sequence). This CDR3 has 14 amino acids. The CDR3 sequence is CASSLGDKAYEQYF. The CDR3 DNA reads as TGTGCCAGCAGCCTAGGGGACAAAGCCTACGAGCAGTACTTC.

The V call is TRBV15, the J call TRBJ1-5; a weak D match, TRBD1 (6 bases). Germline V gene sequence: CDR1 LNHNV, CDR2 YYDKDF (reference sequence). V dropped 3 bases and J dropped 3 bases, with 18 bases sitting between them. This CDR3 spans 17 amino acids. The DNA of the CDR3 is TGTGCCACCAGCAGGTCACGAACAGGGATCAACAATCAGCCCCAGCATTTT. Residues: CATSRSRTGINNQPQHF. Full variable domain (missing parts from reference TRBV15 and TRBJ1-5): DAMVIQNPRYQVTQFGKPVTLSCSQTLNHNVMYWYQQKSSQAPKLLFHYYDKDFNNEADTPDNFQSRRPNTSFCFLDIRSPGLGDTAMYLCATSRSRTGINNQPQHFGDGTRLSIL.

In this sample, this clone turned up once. The chain couples TRBV6-2 or TRBV6-3 to TRBJ2-1, with 12 bases aligning to TRBD2. Germline V gene data show CDR1 as MNHEY and CDR2 as SVGEGT. This CDR3 comprises 15 residues. The junction had 3 bases not matched to a gene; V was cut back by 5 bases and J by 4 bases. CDR3 in DNA: TGTGCCAGCAGTAAAGGGACTAGCGGGTACAATGAGCAGTTCTTC. Its translation: CASSKGTSGYNEQFF.

The chain combines TRBV5-1 with TRBJ2-3; TRBD2 aligns across 9 bases. CDR3 length: 15 amino acids. The V segment lost 4 bases and the J segment 3 bases; nucleotides outside the gene matches: 6. CDR1 SGHRS and CDR2 YFSETQ come from the germline V gene. For the CDR3, the DNA is TGCGCCAGCAGCGCTAGCGGGGAACTTACAGATACGCAGTATTTT. It codes for CASSASGELTDTQYF.

The chain has TRBV4-2 and TRBJ1-2; D perhaps matches TRBD1 (5 bases). The CDR3 spans 15 residues. The germline V and J ends were trimmed by 7 bases and 7 bases, with 22 bases remaining between them. The V gene's germline CDR1 is LGHNA and CDR2 YNFKEQ. For the CDR3, the DNA is TGTGCCAGCACCTCTGGGGGGTGGCCTTCGGGTGGCTACACCTTC. Encoded protein: CASTSGGWPSGGYTF.

This clone was observed a single time. The chain joins TRBV7-9 to TRBJ1-5, with D unclear. The CDR3 spans 13 residues. V lost 5 bases, J lost 5 bases, and 10 bases lay in between. Germline assignment: CDR1 SEHNR and CDR2 FQNEAQ (reference sequence). The CDR3 spells CASSGGVYQPQHF. The DNA of the CDR3 is TGTGCCAGCAGCGGCGGTGTATATCAGCCCCAGCATTTT. Full variable domain (missing parts from reference TRBV7-9 and TRBJ1-5): DTGVSQNPRHKITKRGQNVTFRCDPISEHNRLYWYRQTLGQGPEFLTYFQNEAQLEKSRLLSDRFSAERPKGSFSTLEIQRTEQGDSAMYLCASSGGVYQPQHFGDGTRLSIL.

V is TRBV28 and J is TRBJ1-4; possibly TRBD1 for D (6 bases). The CDR3 has 15 residues. Germline CDR1 MDHEN, CDR2 SYDVKM. V dropped 5 bases and J dropped 3 bases, with 13 bases sitting between them. CDR3 loop: CASSEGVVANEKLFF. Here the CDR3 DNA reads TGTGCCAGCAGTGAGGGGGTTGTAGCTAATGAAAAACTGTTTTTT.

This chain joins TRBV18 and TRBJ1-4; TRBD1 matches 10 bases. V gave up 7 bases and J gave up 7 bases; unmatched junction bases: 3. CDR1 and CDR2 (germline): KGHSH, LQKENI. This CDR3 contains 13 residues. CDR3 in DNA: TGTGCCAGCTTCCGGGACAGGGGTGAAAAACTGTTTTTT. This sequence encodes CASFRDRGEKLFF.

The rearrangement joins TRBV7-6 to TRBJ2-1; 11 nucleotides line up with TRBD2. V gave up 5 bases and J gave up 7 bases; unmatched junction bases: 10. This CDR3 is 16 amino acids long. Germline values: CDR1 SGHVS, CDR2 FNYEAQ. The CDR3, as DNA: TGTGCCAGCAGCCCCTGGGCTAGCGGGAGGTCGAATGAGCAGTTCTTC. Its protein is CASSPWASGRSNEQFF.